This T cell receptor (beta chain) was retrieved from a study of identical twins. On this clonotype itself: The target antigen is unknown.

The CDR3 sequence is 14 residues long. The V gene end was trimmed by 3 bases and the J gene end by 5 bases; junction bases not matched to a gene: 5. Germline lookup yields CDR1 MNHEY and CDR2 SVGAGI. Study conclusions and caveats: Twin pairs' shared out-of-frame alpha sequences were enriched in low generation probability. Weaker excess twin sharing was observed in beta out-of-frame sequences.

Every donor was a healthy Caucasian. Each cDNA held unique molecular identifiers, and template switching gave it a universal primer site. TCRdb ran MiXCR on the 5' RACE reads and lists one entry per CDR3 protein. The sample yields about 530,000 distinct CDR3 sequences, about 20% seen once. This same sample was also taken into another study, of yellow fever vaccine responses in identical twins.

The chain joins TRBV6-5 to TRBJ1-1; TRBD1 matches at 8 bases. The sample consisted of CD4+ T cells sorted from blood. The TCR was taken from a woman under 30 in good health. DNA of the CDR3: TGTGCCAGCAGTTATAGTCAGGGGGCGACTGAAGCTTTCTTT. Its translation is CASSYSQGATEAFF.